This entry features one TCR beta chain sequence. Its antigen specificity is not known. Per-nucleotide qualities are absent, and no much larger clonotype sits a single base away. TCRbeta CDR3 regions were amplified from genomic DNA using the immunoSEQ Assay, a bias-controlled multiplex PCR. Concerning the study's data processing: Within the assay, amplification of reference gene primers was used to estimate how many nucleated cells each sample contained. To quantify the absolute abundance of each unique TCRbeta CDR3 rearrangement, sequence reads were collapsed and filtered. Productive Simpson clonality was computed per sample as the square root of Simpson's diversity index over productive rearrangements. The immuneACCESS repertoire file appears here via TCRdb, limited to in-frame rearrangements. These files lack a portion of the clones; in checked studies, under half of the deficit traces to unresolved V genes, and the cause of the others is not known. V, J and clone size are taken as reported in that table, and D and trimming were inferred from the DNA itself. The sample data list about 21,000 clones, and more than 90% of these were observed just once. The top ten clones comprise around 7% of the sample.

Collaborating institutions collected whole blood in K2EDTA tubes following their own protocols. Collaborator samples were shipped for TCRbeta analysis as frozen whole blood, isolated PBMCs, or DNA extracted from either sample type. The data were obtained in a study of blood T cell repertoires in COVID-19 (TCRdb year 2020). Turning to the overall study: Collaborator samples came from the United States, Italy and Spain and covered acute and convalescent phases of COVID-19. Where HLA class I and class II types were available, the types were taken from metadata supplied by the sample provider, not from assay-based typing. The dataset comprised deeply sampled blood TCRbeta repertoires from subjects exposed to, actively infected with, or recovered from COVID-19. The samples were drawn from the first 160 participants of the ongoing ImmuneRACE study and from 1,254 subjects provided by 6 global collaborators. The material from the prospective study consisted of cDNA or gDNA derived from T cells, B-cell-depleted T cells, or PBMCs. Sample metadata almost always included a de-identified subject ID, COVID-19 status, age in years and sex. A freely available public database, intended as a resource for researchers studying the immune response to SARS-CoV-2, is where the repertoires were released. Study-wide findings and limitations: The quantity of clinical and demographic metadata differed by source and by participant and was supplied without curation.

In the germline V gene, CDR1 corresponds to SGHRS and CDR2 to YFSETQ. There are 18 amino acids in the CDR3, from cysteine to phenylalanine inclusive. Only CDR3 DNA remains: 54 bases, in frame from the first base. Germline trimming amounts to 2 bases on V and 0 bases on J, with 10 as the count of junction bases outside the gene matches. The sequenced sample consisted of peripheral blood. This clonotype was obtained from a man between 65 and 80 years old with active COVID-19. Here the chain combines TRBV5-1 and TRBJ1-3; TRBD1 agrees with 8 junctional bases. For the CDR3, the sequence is CASSFTGGMASSGNTIYF. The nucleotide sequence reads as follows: TGCGCCAGCAGCTTCACAGGGGGGATGGCGAGCTCTGGAAACACCATATATTTT.